This TCR beta chain comes out of a study of spatial heterogeneity in lung cancer. Across the study: Alpha-chain sequences were detected in numbers that were consistently lower than beta-chain sequences. Whole-study findings and limits: Expanded tumor TCRs that were ubiquitous appeared in blood more at resection than follow-up.

CDR1 is LGHDT and CDR2 is YNNKEL in the germline V gene (reference sequence). V was shortened by 0 bases and J by 2 bases, with 17 bases between the two germline ends. The CDR3 runs to 17 residues. This clonotype came up a few times. Antigen: not known. Within a library made for alpha chains, this beta chain is off target, and its count is uninformative. Sample time point: sample taken at primary tumor resection. Extraction of whole RNA from tumor, nontumor lung or frozen PBMC preceded unsorted sequencing. Donation came from 70 or so patients with untreated early-stage non-small cell lung cancer. Individual TCR cDNA molecules each bore their own unique molecular identifier. TCRdb used MiXCR to reprocess the 5' RACE reads, holding one entry per CDR3 protein. The sample includes roughly 420 distinct CDR3 sequences, 35% to 40% of them seen just once.

The chain recombines TRBV3-1 with TRBJ2-7, with a tentative D call TRBD1 (5 bases). Sample: PBMCs, taken at surgery. This clonotype was obtained from a male donor with early-stage non-small cell lung cancer. The CDR3 sequence: CASSQDLGLAPTYEQYF. CDR3 in DNA: TGTGCCAGCAGCCAAGACCTGGGGCTTGCACCTACCTACGAGCAGTACTTC.